This T cell receptor beta chain was found in a study of blood T cell repertoires in COVID-19. The CDR3 has 16 amino acids. CDR1 is MDHEN, CDR2 SYDVKM, per germline. V shed 4 bases, J shed 6 bases, and the junction held 6 bases outside the gene matches. Authors' analysis steps: How many nucleated cells were present was estimated from reference gene primer amplification. TCRdb's copy holds only in-frame clones and misses some; the assay was immunoSEQ multiplex PCR. Clone size and V and J calls were adopted from that table, with D and trimming inferred from the DNA. This table holds about 74,000 clones, approximately 89% found once.

The TCR sequence derives from a woman aged 60-75 years with active COVID-19. The chain has TRBV28 and TRBJ2-5; 15 bases align to TRBD2. The specimen sequenced was peripheral blood. The CDR3 spells CASSWTSGRAGKTQYF. The CDR3 bases are TGTGCCAGCAGTTGGACTAGCGGGAGGGCCGGGAAGACCCAGTACTTC.